This passage covers 12 T cell receptor beta chains from one sample sequenced in a study of blood T cell repertoires in COVID-19. Clones were read by immunoSEQ multiplex PCR, and TCRdb kept only the in-frame ones, dropping some. The sample comprises around 100,000 clones, roughly 87% of which are singletons, and 6.2% rests with the top ten. Sequenced input: peripheral blood. The source is a human donor in a cohort sampled during active COVID-19.

The CDR3 sequence is CASSLAGGGQETQYF. In DNA form, the CDR3 reads TGTGCCAGCAGCTTAGCCGGCGGGGGCCAAGAGACCCAGTACTTC. V gene TRBV7-6 combines with J gene TRBJ2-5; 7 positions agree with TRBD2. V shed 0 bases, J shed 1 base, and the junction held 2 bases outside the gene matches. The CDR3 loop spans 15 amino acids. Germline V CDR1 and CDR2: SGHVS, FNYEAQ.

This clone was counted a single time. The chain combines TRBV30 with TRBJ1-1; no clear D. Germline V CDR1 and CDR2: GTSNPN, SVGIG (reference sequence). Trimming stripped 0 bases from V and 5 bases from J, with 7 bases between. The CDR3 is 12 residues long. The CDR3 sequence is CAWSVSGTEAFF. The CDR3 bases are TGTGCCTGGAGTGTATCGGGGACTGAAGCTTTCTTT. The variable domain in full, completed from reference TRBV30 and TRBJ1-1, reads SQTIHQWPATLVQPVGSPLSLECTVEGTSNPNLYWYRQAAGRGLQLLFYSVGIGQISSEVPQNLSASRPQDRQFILSSKKLLLSDSGFYLCAWSVSGTEAFFGQGTRLTVV.

This chain joins TRBV2 and TRBJ1-2, with 9 bases fitting TRBD1. V trimming: 8 bases; J trimming: 6 bases; junction bases outside the gene matches: 7. The CDR3 runs to 13 residues. CDR1 and CDR2 (germline): SNHLY, FYNNEI. CDR3 loop: CASGLDRGDGYTF. The CDR3 DNA follows: TGTGCCAGCGGCCTGGACAGGGGTGATGGCTACACCTTC.

The chain employs TRBV7-8 and TRBJ1-6, with D tentatively TRBD1 (5 bases). The CDR3 is 15 amino acids. The V gene lost 1 base and the J gene lost 11 bases, with 15 bases spanning the gap. Germline CDR1 SGHVS, CDR2 FQNEAQ. The DNA for the CDR3 is TGTGCCAGCAGCTTAGAAGGGGCCCTAAGACCACCCCTCCACTTT. Translated, it gives CASSLEGALRPPLHF.

The chain joins TRBV30 to TRBJ1-4; D is ambiguous. This CDR3 region has 15 residues. V was cut by 0 bases and J by 0 bases, with 8 bases left in between. Germline assignment: CDR1 GTSNPN and CDR2 SVGIG (reference sequence). CDR3 in amino acids: CAWSVSVATNEKLFF. The CDR3 DNA sequence: TGTGCCTGGAGTGTATCGGTTGCAACTAATGAAAAACTGTTTTTT.

The table lists this clone with a count of one. V is TRBV29-1 and J is TRBJ2-7; D may be TRBD1 (7 bases). The germline V gene has CDR1 SQVTM and CDR2 ANQGSEA. With 1 base removed from V and 0 bases from J, the gap between germline ends came to 19 bases. The CDR3 totals 17 residues. CDR3 DNA sequence: TGCAGCGTTGAAGTCCCGGGGGACAGCTACTTCTCCTACGAGCAGTACTTC. This codes for CSVEVPGDSYFSYEQYF.

The chain joins TRBV2 to TRBJ2-1; TRBD2 agrees at 7 bases. Germline CDR1 SNHLY, CDR2 FYNNEI. This CDR3 contains 13 residues. J was trimmed by 12 bases and V by 1 base; bases with no gene match: 6. The CDR3 coding sequence is TGTGCCAGCAGTGAAGTTCGTGGGGAGGGGCAGTTCTTC. Residues: CASSEVRGEGQFF. The complete variable domain, with remaining parts taken from reference TRBV2 and TRBJ2-1, reads EPEVTQTPSHQVTQMGQEVILRCVPISNHLYFYWYRQILGQKVEFLVSFYNNEISEKSEIFDDQFSVERPDGSNFTLKIRSTKLEDSAMYFCASSEVRGEGQFFGPGTRLTVL.

V usage is TRBV9 and J usage is TRBJ2-5; 7 bases map to TRBD1. Trimming removed 0 bases from V and 5 bases from J; junction bases left unmatched: 13. The CDR3 totals 17 residues. CDR1 and CDR2 (germline): SGDLS, YYNGEE. CDR3 DNA: TGTGCCAGCAGCGTAGGAAGGGACAGTGGAATGGCGGAGACCCAGTACTTC. The encoded protein is CASSVGRDSGMAETQYF.

The table lists this clone with a count of one. The rearrangement joins TRBV28 to TRBJ1-5; possible D gene TRBD1, 5 bases. V was trimmed by 2 bases and J by 7 bases, leaving 15 bases between them. This CDR3 is built from 15 residues. Germline V gives CDR1 MDHEN, CDR2 SYDVKM. The CDR3 DNA follows: TGTGCCAGCAGTTTAGCGTCGGGGGAGTTACAGCCCCAGCATTTT. Translated, it gives CASSLASGELQPQHF.

The chain employs TRBV9 and TRBJ2-5, with 9 bases identical to TRBD1. Trimming took 4 bases from V and 2 from J; bases not matched to a gene: 6. Germline values: CDR1 SGDLS, CDR2 YYNGEE. The length of the CDR3 is 15 residues. The CDR3 coding sequence is TGTGCCAGCAGCCCCCGGGACAGGGCACAAGAGACCCAGTACTTC. Translating gives CASSPRDRAQETQYF.

The chain carries TRBV7-6 and TRBJ2-1; the match to TRBD2 covers 12 bases. The CDR3 length is 15 residues. Germline CDR1 SGHVS, CDR2 FNYEAQ. The V gene end was trimmed by 6 bases and the J gene end by 4 bases; junction bases not matched to a gene: 4. The CDR3 loop reads CASSLTSGGYNEQFF. The CDR3 DNA sequence: TGTGCCAGCAGTTTGACTAGCGGGGGATACAATGAGCAGTTCTTC. Supplemented by reference TRBV7-6 and TRBJ2-1, the full variable domain reads GAGVSQSPRYKVTKRGQDVALRCDPISGHVSLYWYRQALGQGPEFLTYFNYEAQQDKSGLPNDRFSAERPEGSISTLTIQRTEQRDSAMYRCASSLTSGGYNEQFFGPGTRLTVL.

V and J are TRBV5-8 and TRBJ1-2, with D maybe TRBD1 (6 bases). Trimming cost V 4 bases and J 1 base, with 11 bases left between them. CDR1 SGHTS and CDR2 YDEGEE come from the germline V gene. CDR3 size: 14 residues. CDR3 sequence: CASSPWDNNYGYTF. CDR3 bases: TGTGCCAGCAGCCCCTGGGACAATAACTATGGCTACACCTTC.